The source of this T cell receptor beta chain is a study of T cells in Graves' hyperthyroidism and ophthalmopathy. General observations from the study: Ophthalmopathy stood apart from stable hyperthyroidism in a 13 V-J model. In validation, the model predicted ophthalmopathy. These predictions came a median roughly 7.1 months before onset.

Exclusion of a patient resulted from uncontrolled infection, other autoimmune disease, pregnancy or lactation. Germline V gene data show CDR1 as MGHRA and CDR2 as YSYEKL. This CDR3 has 16 residues. V was clipped by 0 bases and J by 0 bases, with 12 bases between them. Researchers took RNA transcripts and amplified the TCR beta CDR3 regions from them. HTBI primers were used for first-round RT-PCR of the TCR CDR3. MiXCR, applied by TCRdb to the multiplex PCR reads, yields one record per CDR3 protein. Of some 400,000 distinct CDR3 sequences in the sample, under 20% were seen once. The table lists this clonotype with many counts. Its antigen is unidentified.

The sequenced sample consisted of blood. The genes are TRBV4-1 and TRBJ2-7; D remains unclear. The receptor was derived from a young woman with Graves' hyperthyroidism. The CDR3 protein is CASSQDRASDSYEQYF. The CDR3 nucleotides are TGCGCCAGCAGCCAAGATAGGGCCAGTGACTCCTACGAGCAGTACTTC.